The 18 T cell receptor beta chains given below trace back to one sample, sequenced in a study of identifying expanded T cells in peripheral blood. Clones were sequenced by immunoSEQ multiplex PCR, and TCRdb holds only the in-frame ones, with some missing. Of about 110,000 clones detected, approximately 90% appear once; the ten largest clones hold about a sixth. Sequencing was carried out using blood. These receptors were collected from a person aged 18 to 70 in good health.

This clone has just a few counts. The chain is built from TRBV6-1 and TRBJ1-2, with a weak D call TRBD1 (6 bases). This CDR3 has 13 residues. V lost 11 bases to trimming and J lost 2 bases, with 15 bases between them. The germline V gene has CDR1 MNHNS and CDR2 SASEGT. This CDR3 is CAGGEGVNYGYTF. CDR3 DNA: TGTGCCGGAGGGGAGGGGGTGAACTATGGCTACACCTTC.

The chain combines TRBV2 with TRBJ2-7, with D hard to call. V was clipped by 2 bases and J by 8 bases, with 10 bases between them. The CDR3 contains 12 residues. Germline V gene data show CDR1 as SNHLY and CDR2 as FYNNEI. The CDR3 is CASSEFAAQQYF. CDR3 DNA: TGTGCCAGCAGTGAATTTGCAGCGCAGCAGTACTTC.

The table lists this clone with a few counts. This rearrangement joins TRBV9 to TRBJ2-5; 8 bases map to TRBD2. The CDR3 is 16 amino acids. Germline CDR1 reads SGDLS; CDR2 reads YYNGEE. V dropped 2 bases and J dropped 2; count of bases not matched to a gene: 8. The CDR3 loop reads CASSVSAGGSQETQYF. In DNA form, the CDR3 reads TGTGCCAGCAGCGTCTCTGCGGGGGGTTCTCAAGAGACCCAGTACTTC.

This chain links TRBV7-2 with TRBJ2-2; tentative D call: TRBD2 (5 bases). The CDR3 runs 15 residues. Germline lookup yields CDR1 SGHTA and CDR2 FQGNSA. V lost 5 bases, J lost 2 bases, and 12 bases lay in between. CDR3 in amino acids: CASSRGWRNTGELFF. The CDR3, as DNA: TGTGCCAGCAGCCGCGGGTGGAGAAACACCGGGGAGCTGTTTTTT.

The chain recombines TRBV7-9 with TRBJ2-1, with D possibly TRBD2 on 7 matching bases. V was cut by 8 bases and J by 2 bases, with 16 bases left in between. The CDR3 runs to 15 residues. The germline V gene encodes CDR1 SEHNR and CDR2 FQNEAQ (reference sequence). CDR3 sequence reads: CASSPRGGAYNEQFF. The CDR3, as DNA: TGTGCCAGCTCACCAAGGGGGGGGGCCTACAATGAGCAGTTCTTC.

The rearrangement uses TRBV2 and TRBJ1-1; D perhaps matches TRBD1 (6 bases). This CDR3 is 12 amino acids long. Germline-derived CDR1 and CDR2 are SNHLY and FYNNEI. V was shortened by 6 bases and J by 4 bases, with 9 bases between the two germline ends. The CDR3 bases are TGTGCCAGCAGGGGAGGGGGCACTGAAGCTTTCTTT. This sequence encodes CASRGGGTEAFF.

CDR3 in amino acids: CASSLGHGATYNEQFF. The CDR3 DNA reads TGTGCCAGCAGCTTAGGTCACGGGGCCACCTACAATGAGCAGTTCTTC. The chain combines TRBV11-3 with TRBJ2-1; D might be TRBD1 or TRBD2, each matching 5 bases. The CDR3 loop spans 16 amino acids. V lost 1 base and J 2 bases, leaving 12 bases between the germline ends. Germline V gene data show CDR1 as SGHNT and CDR2 as YENEEA.

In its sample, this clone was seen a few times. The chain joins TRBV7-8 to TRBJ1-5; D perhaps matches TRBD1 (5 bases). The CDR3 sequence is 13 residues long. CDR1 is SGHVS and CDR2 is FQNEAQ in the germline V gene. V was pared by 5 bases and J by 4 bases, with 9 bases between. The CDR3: CASSGTPNQPQHF. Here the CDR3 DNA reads TGTGCCAGCAGCGGGACGCCGAATCAGCCCCAGCATTTT. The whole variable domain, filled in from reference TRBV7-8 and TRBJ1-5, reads GAGVSQSPRYKVAKRGQDVALRCDPISGHVSLFWYQQALGQGPEFLTYFQNEAQLDKSGLPSDRFFAERPEGSVSTLKIQRTQQEDSAVYLCASSGTPNQPQHFGDGTRLSIL.

CDR3 in DNA: TGTGCCAGCAGCTACCCGGGACATAGCGCGTATAGAGAATTCGCAACTAATGAAAAACTGTTTTTT. Protein sequence: CASSYPGHSAYREFATNEKLFF. J is TRBJ1-4 and V is TRBV7-8, with D possibly being TRBD1 (6 bases). The ends were cut back, 4 bases at V and 0 bases at J, with 30 bases in the middle. Per germline, CDR1 SGHVS and CDR2 FQNEAQ. CDR3 size: 22 residues. The full variable domain, in which reference TRBV7-8 and TRBJ1-4 provide the parts outside the CDR3, is GAGVSQSPRYKVAKRGQDVALRCDPISGHVSLFWYQQALGQGPEFLTYFQNEAQLDKSGLPSDRFFAERPEGSVSTLKIQRTQQEDSAVYLCASSYPGHSAYREFATNEKLFFGSGTQLSVL.

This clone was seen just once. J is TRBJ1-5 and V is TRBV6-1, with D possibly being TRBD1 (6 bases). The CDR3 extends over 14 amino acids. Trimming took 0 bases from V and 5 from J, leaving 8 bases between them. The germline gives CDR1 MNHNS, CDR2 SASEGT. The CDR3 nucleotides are TGTGCCAGCAGTGAAGCGGCAGGGGATCAGCCCCAGCATTTT. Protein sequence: CASSEAAGDQPQHF.

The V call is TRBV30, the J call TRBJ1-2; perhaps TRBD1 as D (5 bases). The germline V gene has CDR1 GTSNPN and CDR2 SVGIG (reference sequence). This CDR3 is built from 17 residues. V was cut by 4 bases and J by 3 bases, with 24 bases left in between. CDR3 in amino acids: CAWIGGTSINGDYGYTF. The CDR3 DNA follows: TGTGCCTGGATAGGAGGGACTTCTATTAACGGGGACTATGGCTACACCTTC. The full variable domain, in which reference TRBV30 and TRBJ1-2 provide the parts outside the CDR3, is SQTIHQWPATLVQPVGSPLSLECTVEGTSNPNLYWYRQAAGRGLQLLFYSVGIGQISSEVPQNLSASRPQDRQFILSSKKLLLSDSGFYLCAWIGGTSINGDYGYTFGSGTRLTVV.

CDR3 in amino acids: CASSPWSQLEQYF. DNA for the CDR3: TGTGCCAGCAGTCCCTGGTCCCAATTAGAGCAGTACTTC. The gene calls are TRBV28 and TRBJ2-7, with D hard to call. The length of the CDR3 is 13 residues. Germline assignment: CDR1 MDHEN and CDR2 SYDVKM. V was cut by 5 bases and J by 7 bases, with 15 bases left in between.

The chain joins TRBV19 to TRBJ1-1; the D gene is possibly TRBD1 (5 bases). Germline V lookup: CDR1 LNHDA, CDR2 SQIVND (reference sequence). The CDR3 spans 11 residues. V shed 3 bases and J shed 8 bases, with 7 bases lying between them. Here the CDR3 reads CASSIGAEAFF. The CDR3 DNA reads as TGTGCCAGTAGTATTGGGGCGGAAGCTTTCTTT.

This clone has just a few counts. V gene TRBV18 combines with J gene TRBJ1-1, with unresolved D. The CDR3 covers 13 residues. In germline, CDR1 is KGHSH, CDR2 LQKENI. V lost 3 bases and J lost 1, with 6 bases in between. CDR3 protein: CASSPPRNTEAFF. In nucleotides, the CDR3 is TGTGCCAGCTCACCCCCTAGGAACACTGAAGCTTTCTTT.

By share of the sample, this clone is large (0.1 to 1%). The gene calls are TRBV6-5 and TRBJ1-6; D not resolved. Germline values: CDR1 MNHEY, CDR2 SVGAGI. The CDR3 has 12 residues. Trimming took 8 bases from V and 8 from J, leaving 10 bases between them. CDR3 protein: CASYAFDSPLHF. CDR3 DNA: TGTGCCAGCTACGCTTTCGATTCACCCCTCCACTTT.

In nucleotides, the CDR3 is TGTGCCAGCAGTTCCTCGACAGGGTCCAATCAGCCCCAGCATTTT. Protein sequence: CASSSSTGSNQPQHF. This chain links TRBV27 with TRBJ1-5; 7 nucleotides align to TRBD1. The CDR3 runs 15 residues. Germline CDR1 reads MNHEY; CDR2 reads SMNVEV (reference sequence). Germline trimming cut 4 bases from V and 3 bases from J; bases unmatched to any gene: 6.

CDR3 DNA sequence: TGTGCCAGCAGTCCCTGGATCGGCAGGACCTACGAGCAGTACTTC. It translates to CASSPWIGRTYEQYF. V gene TRBV6-5 combines with J gene TRBJ2-7; D ambiguous. The CDR3 consists of 15 residues. Germline CDR1 and CDR2: MNHEY and SVGAGI. The V end was cut by 5 bases, the J end by 2 bases, with 16 bases between.

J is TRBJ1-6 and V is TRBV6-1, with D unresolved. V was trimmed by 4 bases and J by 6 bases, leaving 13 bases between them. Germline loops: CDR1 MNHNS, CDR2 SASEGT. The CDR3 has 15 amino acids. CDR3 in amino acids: CASSGRLQANSPLHF. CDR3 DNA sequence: TGTGCCAGCAGTGGTCGTCTGCAGGCTAATTCACCCCTCCACTTT.